Sequencing of this TCR beta chain was carried out in a study of vaccination effects on CD4 cells after COVID-19. Peptide-pool stimulation followed by sequencing identified expanded antigen-specific CD4+ clonotypes in the ViraFEST assay. Researchers isolated CD4+ T cells once approximately eleven days of culture had elapsed. PCR-confirmed SARS-CoV-2 infection occurred in the person between March and December 2020. TCRdb's copy holds only in-frame clones and misses some; the assay was immunoSEQ multiplex PCR. The data contain 70,000 or so clones, around 72% of them singletons. This CDR3 is 16 amino acids long. Germline V gene sequence: CDR1 SGHNT, CDR2 YENEEA. V lost 1 base, J lost 7 bases, and 6 bases stayed unmatched. On this clone: The antigen is unknown.

Source: CD4+ T cells from PBMCs cultured with HIV peptides, taken before COVID-19 vaccination. As to subset: HIV-1 Nef peptide pool negative control/reference culture. The J gene is TRBJ2-1, the V gene TRBV11-3, with 11 bases identical to TRBD2. This clonotype was obtained from a human donor who had a prior SARS-CoV-2 infection. CDR3 nucleotides: TGTGCCAGCAGCTTAGCAACTAGCGGGAGATCTAATGAGCAGTTCTTC. Protein sequence: CASSLATSGRSNEQFF.